These 25 T cell receptor beta chains originate from one sample sequenced in a study of HIV-infected children after antiretroviral therapy interruption. As for treatment: PENTA 11 planned treatment interruption arm or continuous ART arm. A 3' RACE protocol on RNA, with unique molecular identifiers, produced the TCR library. In TCRdb, the 3' RACE reads were re-called with MiXCR into one record per CDR3 protein. The table records tens of thousands of distinct CDR3 sequences, 5% to 8% of them present only once. Sample: CD45RA+ CD4+ T cells from PBMCs, pooled from several time points, taken from a donor given antiretroviral therapy, either interrupted or continuous. Subset meaning: naive CD4+ CD45RA+ CD45RO- T cells. These receptors originate from a pool of human donors with HIV.

This clonotype was found many times. The chain uses TRBV2 and TRBJ2-7, with 10 bases that match TRBD1. J gave up 4 bases and V 11 bases, and 8 bases lay outside the gene matches. CDR1 and CDR2 from the germline V gene are SNHLY and FYNNEI. The length of the CDR3 is 13 residues. The CDR3: CAGTRDRGYEQYF. CDR3 coding DNA: TGTGCCGGCACAAGGGACAGGGGTTACGAGCAGTACTTC.

Ten or more counts support this clonotype. CDR3 coding DNA: TGTGCCAGCAGCCCACCTGGGCGTTCCTACGAGCAGTACTTC. Protein: CASSPPGRSYEQYF. The chain uses TRBV7-9 and TRBJ2-7; D uncertain. This CDR3 has 14 residues. The V end was cut by 5 bases, the J end by 1 base, with 12 bases between. Germline V lookup: CDR1 SEHNR, CDR2 FQNEAQ (reference sequence).

This clonotype was observed at least ten times. V gene TRBV5-4 combines with J gene TRBJ1-4, with D hard to call. V lost 0 bases to trimming and J lost 7 bases, with 7 bases between them. Germline values: CDR1 SGHNT, CDR2 YYREEE (reference sequence). The CDR3 runs to 13 residues. The CDR3 region has the DNA TGTGCCAGCAGCTTGGATCCGGGTGAAAAACTGTTTTTT. Translation gives CASSLDPGEKLFF.

This clonotype has ten or more counts. The rearrangement uses TRBV19 and TRBJ2-4; no clear D gene. Trimming shortened V by 5 bases and J by 3 bases, and 2 bases separated the two germline ends. The CDR3 loop spans 11 amino acids. Germline V gene data show CDR1 as LNHDA and CDR2 as SQIVND (reference sequence). The CDR3: CASSFKNIQYF. The CDR3 nucleotides are TGTGCCAGTAGTTTCAAAAACATTCAGTACTTC.

This clonotype was picked up many times. This rearrangement joins TRBV30 to TRBJ1-2, with 7 bases matching TRBD1. This CDR3 spans 15 amino acids. V lost 2 bases, J lost 4 bases, and 10 bases stayed unmatched. Germline values: CDR1 GTSNPN, CDR2 SVGIG (reference sequence). The CDR3, as DNA: TGTGCCTGGAGTCCGGTACCCCGGGACAGCTATGGCTACACCTTC. Its translation is CAWSPVPRDSYGYTF. Filled out from reference TRBV30 and TRBJ1-2, the complete variable domain reads SQTIHQWPATLVQPVGSPLSLECTVEGTSNPNLYWYRQAAGRGLQLLFYSVGIGQISSEVPQNLSASRPQDRQFILSSKKLLLSDSGFYLCAWSPVPRDSYGYTFGSGTRLTVV.

The J gene is TRBJ2-1, the V gene TRBV3-1; a possible D gene is TRBD2 (6 bases). Germline V CDR1 and CDR2: LGHDT, YNNKEL (reference sequence). CDR3 length: 15 residues. Trimming took off 6 bases at V and 4 bases at J, with 16 bases between the two ends. The CDR3 loop is CASSGPGLMYNEQFF. For the CDR3, the DNA is TGTGCCAGCAGTGGACCGGGACTCATGTACAATGAGCAGTTCTTC.

Many counts were recorded for this clonotype. The V call is TRBV11-3, the J call TRBJ2-2; no clear D gene. Looked up from germline, CDR1 is SGHNT and CDR2 is YENEEA. V gave up 5 bases and J gave up 5 bases, with 18 bases separating them. This CDR3 comprises 16 residues. CDR3 region: CASSPRGVGSTGELFF. In DNA, the CDR3 is TGTGCCAGCAGCCCCCGAGGAGTCGGTTCTACCGGGGAGCTGTTTTTT.

The sample holds many counts of this clonotype. The J gene is TRBJ1-1, the V gene TRBV3-1; no clear D gene. This CDR3 contains 12 residues. The germline V gene has CDR1 LGHDT and CDR2 YNNKEL (reference sequence). Trimming removed 3 bases from V and 7 bases from J, with 9 bases in between. The CDR3 sequence: CASSHGAIEAFF. CDR3 bases: TGTGCCAGCAGCCACGGAGCCATTGAAGCTTTCTTT.

This clonotype was observed many times. This chain links TRBV11-2 with TRBJ2-5, with a tentative D call TRBD2 (7 bases). The V gene lost 0 bases and the J gene lost 7 bases, with 21 bases spanning the gap. From germline, CDR1 is SGHAT and CDR2 FQNNGV. The CDR3 is 17 amino acids. The CDR3 here is CASSLDVGASGGGTQYF. Here the CDR3 DNA reads TGTGCCAGCAGCTTAGATGTGGGGGCTAGCGGAGGGGGGACCCAGTACTTC.

Ten or more counts support this clonotype. CDR3 in DNA: TGTGCCAGCAGCCCACTCGGGGTTCAGCCCCAGCATTTT. Amino acids: CASSPLGVQPQHF. V and J are TRBV7-9 and TRBJ1-5; no reliable D call. CDR3 length: 13 residues. The V end was cut by 5 bases, the J end by 6 bases, with 11 bases between. The germline V gene encodes CDR1 SEHNR and CDR2 FQNEAQ (reference sequence).

This clonotype was recorded at least ten times. The V and J genes are TRBV28 and TRBJ1-1; D remains ambiguous. The CDR3 has 13 amino acids. Germline CDR1 is MDHEN and CDR2 is SYDVKM. Trimming took off 5 bases at V and 4 bases at J, with 11 bases between the two ends. The chain's CDR3 is CASSPRLGTEAFF. The CDR3 bases are TGTGCCAGCAGTCCTAGACTTGGCACTGAAGCTTTCTTT.

CDR3 coding DNA: TGTGCCAGCAGTTTAGACTCACAACCCAATCAGCCCCAGCATTTT. Residues: CASSLDSQPNQPQHF. This sequence joins TRBV12-3 or TRBV12-4 and TRBJ1-5; D gene uncertain. Trimming took 1 base from V and 3 from J, leaving 10 bases between them. CDR3 size: 15 residues.

Many counts were recorded for this clonotype. This chain links TRBV19 with TRBJ2-4; TRBD2 is a possible D gene (6 bases). CDR1 is LNHDA, CDR2 SQIVND, per germline (reference sequence). With 0 bases removed from V and 1 base from J, the gap between germline ends came to 13 bases. The CDR3 totals 17 residues. CDR3 DNA sequence: TGTGCCAGTAGTATAGATCAGGCAGGGAGGGCCAAAAACATTCAGTACTTC. It translates to CASSIDQAGRAKNIQYF.

The chain couples TRBV11-1 to TRBJ1-2; 7 bases match TRBD1. From germline, CDR1 is SGHAT and CDR2 FQDESV (reference sequence). The CDR3 consists of 18 residues. Losses at the gene ends were 5 bases for V and 3 bases for J; bases not matched to a gene: 18. The CDR3 loop reads CASSTLRRGTDRDYGYTF. In DNA, the CDR3 is TGTGCCAGCAGCACTCTGAGGCGCGGGACCGACAGGGACTATGGCTACACCTTC.

This clonotype has a count of ten or more. V gene TRBV29-1 combines with J gene TRBJ1-1; weak D call: TRBD1 (5 bases). V dropped 4 bases and J dropped 1 base, with 13 bases sitting between them. Germline V lookup: CDR1 SQVTM, CDR2 ANQGSEA. This CDR3 is built from 14 residues. The CDR3 DNA sequence: TGCAGCGTTGGGGATCGTGACAGGAACACTGAAGCTTTCTTT. This translates into CSVGDRDRNTEAFF.

This clonotype was observed many times. The chain uses TRBV19 and TRBJ2-7; D may match TRBD1 or TRBD2 (5 bases each). V was trimmed by 3 bases and J by 2 bases, leaving 14 bases between them. Germline lookup yields CDR1 LNHDA and CDR2 SQIVND (reference sequence). CDR3 length: 15 amino acids. CDR3 loop: CASSIRVFGTYEQYF. The CDR3, as DNA: TGTGCCAGTAGTATCAGGGTGTTCGGGACCTACGAGCAGTACTTC.

This clonotype was seen many times. This sequence joins TRBV18 and TRBJ1-1; no clear D. Trimming pared 5 bases from V and 0 bases from J, leaving 13 bases between. Germline-derived CDR1 and CDR2 are KGHSH and LQKENI. The CDR3 is 15 amino acids. CDR3 loop: CASSFSGAVNTEAFF. CDR3 sequence (DNA): TGTGCCAGCTCATTCTCGGGTGCAGTGAACACTGAAGCTTTCTTT. Drawing the rest from reference TRBV18 and TRBJ1-1, the complete variable domain is NAGVMQNPRHLVRRRGQEARLRCSPMKGHSHVYWYRQLPEEGLKFMVYLQKENIIDESGMPKERFSAEFPKEGPSILRIQQVVRGDSAAYFCASSFSGAVNTEAFFGQGTRLTVV.

This clonotype was recorded at least ten times. The V call is TRBV10-3, the J call TRBJ2-7; D gene ambiguous. Trimming left V 3 bases short and J 6 bases short, with 6 bases between. Germline values: CDR1 ENHRY, CDR2 SYGVKD. The CDR3 is made up of 11 amino acids. The CDR3 coding sequence is TGTGCCATCAGTGACAGTCTCGAGCAGTACTTC. Translating gives CAISDSLEQYF.

The sample holds many counts of this clonotype. The gene calls are TRBV3-1 and TRBJ1-2; D ambiguous. V lost 1 base and J 0 bases, leaving 9 bases between the germline ends. The germline CDR1 and CDR2 sequences are LGHDT and YNNKEL (reference sequence). CDR3 length: 15 amino acids. CDR3: CASSQGQSTNYGYTF. CDR3 in DNA: TGTGCCAGCAGCCAAGGGCAGTCAACTAACTATGGCTACACCTTC.

This clonotype was seen ten or more times. V usage is TRBV11-2 and J usage is TRBJ2-2, with 9 nucleotides matching TRBD2. With V trimmed by 4 bases and J by 7 bases, 4 bases remained unmatched. The CDR3 has 14 amino acids. CDR1 is SGHAT, CDR2 FQNNGV, per germline. The chain's CDR3 is CASSSGLASGELFF. CDR3 DNA: TGTGCCAGCAGCTCGGGACTAGCCAGCGGGGAGCTGTTTTTT.

The V gene is TRBV5-1, the J gene TRBJ2-2; tentatively, D is TRBD1 or TRBD2 (5 bases each). Germline values: CDR1 SGHRS, CDR2 YFSETQ. CDR3 length: 15 amino acids. The V gene lost 2 bases and the J gene lost 1 base, with 9 bases spanning the gap. Here the CDR3 reads CASSFGTRNTGELFF. The CDR3 coding sequence is TGCGCCAGCAGCTTTGGGACGAGGAACACCGGGGAGCTGTTTTTT.

The V call is TRBV19, the J call TRBJ2-3; a weak D match, TRBD1 (5 bases). Germline-derived CDR1 and CDR2 are LNHDA and SQIVND (reference sequence). The CDR3 runs to 18 residues. Deletions cut 0 bases from V and 1 base from J, with 17 bases between. CDR3 nucleotides: TGTGCCAGTAGTATAGAACCCCCTGGGCAGGGCGGCACAGATACGCAGTATTTT. Translating it yields CASSIEPPGQGGTDTQYF.

This clonotype occurred many times. The CDR3 region is CATKTSAQETQYF. In DNA form, the CDR3 reads TGTGCCACCAAGACTAGCGCCCAAGAGACCCAGTACTTC. V and J are TRBV10-3 and TRBJ2-5, with 8 bases matching TRBD2. J was trimmed by 1 base and V by 10 bases; bases with no gene match: 5. The CDR3 is 13 amino acids. The germline CDR1 and CDR2 sequences are ENHRY and SYGVKD.

The genes are TRBV19 and TRBJ2-6; TRBD1 aligns across 10 bases. V lost 5 bases, J lost 4 bases, and 2 bases stayed unmatched. CDR3 length: 15 residues. Germline assignment: CDR1 LNHDA and CDR2 SQIVND (reference sequence). The CDR3 sequence: CASSDRGRGANVLTF. In DNA, the CDR3 is TGTGCCAGTAGTGACAGGGGGCGCGGGGCCAACGTCCTGACTTTC.

This clonotype was seen more than once but under ten times. The chain recombines TRBV12-3 or TRBV12-4 with TRBJ1-2; tentative D call: TRBD1 (6 bases). The V end lost 2 bases, the J end lost 0 bases, and 13 bases lay between the germline ends. The CDR3 has 16 residues. The CDR3 nucleotides read TGTGCCAGCAGTTTAAAGTCAGGGGCTACTAACTATGGCTACACCTTC. Amino acid sequence: CASSLKSGATNYGYTF.